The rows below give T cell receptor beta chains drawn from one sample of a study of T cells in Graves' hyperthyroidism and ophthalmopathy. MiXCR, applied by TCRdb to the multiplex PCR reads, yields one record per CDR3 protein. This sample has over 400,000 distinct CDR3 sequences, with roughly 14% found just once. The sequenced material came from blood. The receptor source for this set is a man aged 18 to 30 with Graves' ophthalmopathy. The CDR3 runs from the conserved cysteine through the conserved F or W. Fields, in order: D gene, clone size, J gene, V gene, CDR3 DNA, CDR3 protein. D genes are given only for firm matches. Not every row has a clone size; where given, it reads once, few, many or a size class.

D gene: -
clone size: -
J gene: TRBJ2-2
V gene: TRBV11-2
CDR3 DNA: TGTGCCAGCAGCCGGGACGGCCCCGGCGGGGAGCTGTTTTTT
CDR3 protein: CASSRDGPGGELFF

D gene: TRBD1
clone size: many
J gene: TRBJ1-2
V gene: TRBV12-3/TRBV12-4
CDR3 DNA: TGTGCCAGCAGTCACGACAGGGTAGGGCATGGCTACACCTTC
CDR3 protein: CASSHDRVGHGYTF

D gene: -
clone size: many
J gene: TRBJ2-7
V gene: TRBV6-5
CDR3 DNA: TGTGCCAGCAGTTACAACGGTGCTACCCGTGAGCAGTACTTC
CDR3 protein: CASSYNGATREQYF

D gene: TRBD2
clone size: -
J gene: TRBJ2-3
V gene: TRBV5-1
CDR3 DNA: TGCGCCAGCAGCCCGACTAGCGGGATGACAGATACGCAGTATTTT
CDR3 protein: CASSPTSGMTDTQYF

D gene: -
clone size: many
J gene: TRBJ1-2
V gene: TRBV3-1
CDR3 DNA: TGTGCCAGCAGCCAAGACAGAATCTTTAACTATGGCTACACCTTC
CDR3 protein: CASSQDRIFNYGYTF

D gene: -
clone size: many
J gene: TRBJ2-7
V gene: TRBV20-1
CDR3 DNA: TGCAGTGTCGGAACGGGTTACGAGCAGTACTTC
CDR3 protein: CSVGTGYEQYF

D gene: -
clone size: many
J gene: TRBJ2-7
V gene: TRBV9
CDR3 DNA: TGTGCCAGCAGCGTAGGCGGCTACGAGCAGTACTTC
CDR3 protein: CASSVGGYEQYF

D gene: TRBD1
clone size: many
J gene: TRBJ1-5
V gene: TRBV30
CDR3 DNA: TGTGCCTGGAGTCACGGACAGGTCAATCAGCCCCAGCATTTT
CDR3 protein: CAWSHGQVNQPQHF

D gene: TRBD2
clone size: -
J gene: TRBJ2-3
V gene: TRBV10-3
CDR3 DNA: TGTGCCATCAGTGAGACCTGGACTAGCGGGGGCTCAACCACTAGCACAGATACGCAGTATTTT
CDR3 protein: CAISETWTSGGSTTSTDTQYF

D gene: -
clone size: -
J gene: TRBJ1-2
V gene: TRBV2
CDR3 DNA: TGTGCCAGCAGTACGCAGGGAAACTATGGCTACACCTTC
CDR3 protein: CASSTQGNYGYTF

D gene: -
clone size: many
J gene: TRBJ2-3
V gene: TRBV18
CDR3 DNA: TGTGCCAGCTCACCACCGCGCGGGGGCACAGATACGCAGTATTTT
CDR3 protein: CASSPPRGGTDTQYF

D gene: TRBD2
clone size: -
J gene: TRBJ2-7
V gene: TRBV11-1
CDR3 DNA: TGTGCCAGCAGCCCCAGTAGCGGGAACTACGAGCAGTACTTC
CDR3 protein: CASSPSSGNYEQYF

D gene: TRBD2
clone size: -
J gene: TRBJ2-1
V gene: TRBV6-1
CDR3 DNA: TGTGCCAGCAGTGAAGAAATAGCGGGGGTCCCCGACAATGAGCAGTTCTTC
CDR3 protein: CASSEEIAGVPDNEQFF

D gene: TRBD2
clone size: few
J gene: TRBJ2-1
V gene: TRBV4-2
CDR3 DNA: TGTGCCAGCAGCCATGGGACTAGCGCAAGTGAGCAGTTCTTC
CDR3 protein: CASSHGTSASEQFF

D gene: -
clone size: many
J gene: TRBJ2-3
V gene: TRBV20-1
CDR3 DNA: TGCAGTGCTGCCGGAGGGACTAGCACAGATACGCAGTATTTT
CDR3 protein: CSAAGGTSTDTQYF

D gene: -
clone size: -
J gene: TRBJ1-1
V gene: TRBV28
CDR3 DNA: TGTGCCAACAGTTTGTCACTGAACACTGAAGCTTTCTTT
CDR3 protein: CANSLSLNTEAFF

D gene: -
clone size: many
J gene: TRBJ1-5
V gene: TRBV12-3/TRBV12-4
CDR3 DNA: TGTGCCAGCAGTTTTGGGGGGGGGCGTCAGCCCCAGCATTTT
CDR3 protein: CASSFGGGRQPQHF

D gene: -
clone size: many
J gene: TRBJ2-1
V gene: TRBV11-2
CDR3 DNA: TGTGCCAGCAGCACCCCTGGAGATGAGCAGTTCTTC
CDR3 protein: CASSTPGDEQFF

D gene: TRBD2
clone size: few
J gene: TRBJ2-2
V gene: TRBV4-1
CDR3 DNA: TGCGCCAGCACTCCGGGGGGATGGAACACCGGGGAGCTGTTTTTT
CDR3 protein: CASTPGGWNTGELFF

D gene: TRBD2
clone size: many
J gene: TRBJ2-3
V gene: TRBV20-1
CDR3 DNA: TGCAGTGCTAGCCTCGGGGGGTCCACAGATACGCAGTATTTT
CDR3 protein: CSASLGGSTDTQYF

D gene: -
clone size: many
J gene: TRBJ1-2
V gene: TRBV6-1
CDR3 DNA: TGTGCCAGCAGGTCACGCCGGGATGGCTACACCTTC
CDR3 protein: CASRSRRDGYTF

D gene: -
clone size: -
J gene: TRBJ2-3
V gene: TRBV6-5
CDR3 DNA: TGTGCCAGCAGTTATTGGAAGGGGGAGTGGGCAGATACGCAGTATTTT
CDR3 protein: CASSYWKGEWADTQYF

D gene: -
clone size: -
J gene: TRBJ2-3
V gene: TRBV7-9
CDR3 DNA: TGTGCCAGCAGCTTACCCCGACAGGGAGGAGGAACAGATACGCAGTATTTT
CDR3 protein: CASSLPRQGGGTDTQYF

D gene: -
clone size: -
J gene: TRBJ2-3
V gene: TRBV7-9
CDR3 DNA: TGTGCCAGCAGCCCTACGGCTGCAGATACGCAGTATTTT
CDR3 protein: CASSPTAADTQYF

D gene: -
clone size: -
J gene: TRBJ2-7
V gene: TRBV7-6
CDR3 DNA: TGTGCCAGCAGCTTAGCTCGACCCTACGAGCAGTACTTC
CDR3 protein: CASSLARPYEQYF

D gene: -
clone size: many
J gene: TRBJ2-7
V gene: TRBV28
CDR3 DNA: TGTGCCAGCAGTTTGGGCGGGGCAGGGCGACTCTACGAGCAGTACTTC
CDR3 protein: CASSLGGAGRLYEQYF

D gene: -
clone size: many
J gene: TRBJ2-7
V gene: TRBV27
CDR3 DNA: TGTGCCAGCAGTCCCCTGGACTCCTACGAGCAGTACTTC
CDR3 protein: CASSPLDSYEQYF

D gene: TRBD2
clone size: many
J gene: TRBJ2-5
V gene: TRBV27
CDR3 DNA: TGTGCCAGCAGTTGGGGGAGGGGAGAGACCCAGTACTTC
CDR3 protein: CASSWGRGETQYF

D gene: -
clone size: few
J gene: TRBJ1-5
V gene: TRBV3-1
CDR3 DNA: TGTGCCAGCAGCCCCGCGGGGGGCAATCAGCCCCAGCATTTT
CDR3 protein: CASSPAGGNQPQHF

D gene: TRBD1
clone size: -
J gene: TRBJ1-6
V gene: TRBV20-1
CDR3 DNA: TGCAGTGCTCGCCGGACAGGGGGCCGATCACCCCTCCACTTT
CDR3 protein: CSARRTGGRSPLHF

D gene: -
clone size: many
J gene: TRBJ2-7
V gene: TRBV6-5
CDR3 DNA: TGTGCCAGCAGTTACAGTCGGGAGAGCTACGAGCAGTACTTC
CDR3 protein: CASSYSRESYEQYF

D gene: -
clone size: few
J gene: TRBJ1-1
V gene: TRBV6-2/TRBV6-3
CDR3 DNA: TGTGCCAGCGGGTACACCCTGAACACTGAAGCTTTCTTT
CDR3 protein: CASGYTLNTEAFF

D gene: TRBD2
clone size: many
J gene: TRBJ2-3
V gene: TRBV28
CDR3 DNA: TGTGCCAGCAGTTTGGGGACTAGCGGGAGGGGCACAGATACGCAGTATTTT
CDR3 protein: CASSLGTSGRGTDTQYF